Listed below are T cell receptor beta chains from one sample, sequenced in a study of CD8 T cells in acute hepatitis C reinfection. Profiled with immunoSEQ multiplex PCR; TCRdb holds only in-frame clones, not every one. The sample lists about 40,000 clones, approximately 83% occurring once. Sample: naive CD8+ T cells from PBMCs. All receptors derive from a young woman who spontaneously cleared hepatitis C infection. Both conserved end residues are trimmed from each CDR3. The order of the fields is V gene, J gene, clone size, CDR3 protein. Clone size, where shown, is once, few, many, or a class for clones that have expanded.

V: TRBV5-1
J: TRBJ1-1
size: -
CDR3: ASSKQGGNTEAF

V: TRBV30
J: TRBJ1-2
size: -
CDR3: AWSTDSNYGYT

V: TRBV19
J: TRBJ1-1
size: -
CDR3: ASNSGMNTEAF

V: TRBV4-1
J: TRBJ2-7
size: -
CDR3: ASSQETSGLSSYEQY

V: TRBV13
J: TRBJ2-3
size: -
CDR3: ASSPQGLADTQY

V: TRBV10-3
J: TRBJ2-7
size: -
CDR3: AVSETTGMVSYEQY

V: TRBV27
J: TRBJ2-3
size: -
CDR3: ASSLRVHGGDTQY

V: TRBV7-8
J: TRBJ1-1
size: -
CDR3: ASSSTVTGENTEAF

V: TRBV27
J: TRBJ2-1
size: -
CDR3: ASSLWSVGSYNEQF

V: TRBV9
J: TRBJ2-2
size: -
CDR3: ASSEGPGELF

V: TRBV7-6
J: TRBJ2-7
size: few
CDR3: ASSPNGAGFYEQY

V: TRBV5-1
J: TRBJ1-3
size: -
CDR3: ASSLGGDSGNTIY

V: TRBV18
J: TRBJ2-7
size: -
CDR3: ASSPRSSGEVSYEQY

V: TRBV11-3
J: TRBJ2-1
size: -
CDR3: ASSSGLADYNEQF

V: TRBV9
J: TRBJ2-7
size: -
CDR3: ASSVGVTGNEQY

V: TRBV6-1
J: TRBJ1-2
size: -
CDR3: ASMKGMYGYT

V: TRBV5-1
J: TRBJ1-1
size: -
CDR3: ASSPGGVLNTEAF

V: TRBV28
J: TRBJ1-1
size: -
CDR3: ASSIWGSEAF

V: TRBV9
J: TRBJ2-2
size: -
CDR3: ASSPRTSEVTGELF